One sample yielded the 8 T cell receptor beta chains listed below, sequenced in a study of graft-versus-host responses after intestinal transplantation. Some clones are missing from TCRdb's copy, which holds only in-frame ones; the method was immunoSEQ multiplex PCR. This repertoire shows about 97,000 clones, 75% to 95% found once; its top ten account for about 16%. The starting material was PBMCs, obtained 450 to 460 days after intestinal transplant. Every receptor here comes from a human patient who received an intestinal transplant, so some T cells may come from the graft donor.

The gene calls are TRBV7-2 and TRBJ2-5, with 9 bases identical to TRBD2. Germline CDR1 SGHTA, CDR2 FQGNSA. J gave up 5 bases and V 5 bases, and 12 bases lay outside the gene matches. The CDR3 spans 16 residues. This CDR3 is CASSRVGGLAGETQYF. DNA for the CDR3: TGTGCCAGCAGCCGTGTTGGAGGGCTAGCGGGGGAGACCCAGTACTTC.

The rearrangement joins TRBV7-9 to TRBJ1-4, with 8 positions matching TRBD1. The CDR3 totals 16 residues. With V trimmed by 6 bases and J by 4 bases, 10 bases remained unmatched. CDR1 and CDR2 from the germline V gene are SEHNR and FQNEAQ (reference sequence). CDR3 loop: CASSVRGDRINEKLFF. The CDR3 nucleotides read TGTGCCAGCAGTGTTAGAGGGGACAGGATTAATGAAAAACTGTTTTTT.

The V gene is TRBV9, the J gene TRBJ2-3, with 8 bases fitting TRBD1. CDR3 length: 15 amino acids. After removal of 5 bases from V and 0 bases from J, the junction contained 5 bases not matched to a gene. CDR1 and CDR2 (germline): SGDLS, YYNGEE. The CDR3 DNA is TGTGCCAGCAGAGCGACAGGGGTCAGCACAGATACGCAGTATTTT. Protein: CASRATGVSTDTQYF.

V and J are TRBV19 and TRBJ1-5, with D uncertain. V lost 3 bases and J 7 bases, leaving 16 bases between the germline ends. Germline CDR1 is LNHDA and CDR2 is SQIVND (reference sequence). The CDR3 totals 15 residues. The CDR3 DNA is TGTGCCAGTAGTATTGGGATACCATCGGGCCAGCCCCAGCATTTT. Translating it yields CASSIGIPSGQPQHF.

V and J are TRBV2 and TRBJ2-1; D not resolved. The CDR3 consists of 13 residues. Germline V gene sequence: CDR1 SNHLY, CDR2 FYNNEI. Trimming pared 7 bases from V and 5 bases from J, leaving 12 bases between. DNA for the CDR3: TGTGCCAGCATCGGCAGGCCAAACAATGAGCAGTTCTTC. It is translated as CASIGRPNNEQFF.

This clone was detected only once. The CDR3 sequence is CASGLGGWGYTGELFF. CDR3 bases: TGTGCTAGTGGTTTGGGCGGCTGGGGTTACACCGGGGAGCTGTTTTTT. V gene TRBV12-5 combines with J gene TRBJ2-2; no definite D call. V was pared by 1 base and J by 3 bases, with 12 bases between. The CDR3 loop spans 16 amino acids. Looked up from germline, CDR1 is LGHNT and CDR2 is FRNRAP.

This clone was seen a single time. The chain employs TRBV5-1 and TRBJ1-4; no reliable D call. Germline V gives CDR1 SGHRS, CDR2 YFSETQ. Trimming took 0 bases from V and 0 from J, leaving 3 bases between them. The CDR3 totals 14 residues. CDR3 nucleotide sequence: TGCGCCAGCAGCTTGGTCTCAACTAATGAAAAACTGTTTTTT. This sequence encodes CASSLVSTNEKLFF.

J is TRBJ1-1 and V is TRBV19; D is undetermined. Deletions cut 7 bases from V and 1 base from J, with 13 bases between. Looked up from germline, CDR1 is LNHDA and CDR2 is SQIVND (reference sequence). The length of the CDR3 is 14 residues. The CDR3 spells CASNVVGTNTEAFF. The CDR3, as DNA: TGTGCCAGTAATGTGGTGGGCACGAACACTGAAGCTTTCTTT. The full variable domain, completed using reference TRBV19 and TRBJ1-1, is DGGITQSPKYLFRKEGQNVTLSCEQNLNHDAMYWYRQDPGQGLRLIYYSQIVNDFQKGDIAEGYSVSREKKESFPLTVTSAQKNPTAFYLCASNVVGTNTEAFFGQGTRLTVV.